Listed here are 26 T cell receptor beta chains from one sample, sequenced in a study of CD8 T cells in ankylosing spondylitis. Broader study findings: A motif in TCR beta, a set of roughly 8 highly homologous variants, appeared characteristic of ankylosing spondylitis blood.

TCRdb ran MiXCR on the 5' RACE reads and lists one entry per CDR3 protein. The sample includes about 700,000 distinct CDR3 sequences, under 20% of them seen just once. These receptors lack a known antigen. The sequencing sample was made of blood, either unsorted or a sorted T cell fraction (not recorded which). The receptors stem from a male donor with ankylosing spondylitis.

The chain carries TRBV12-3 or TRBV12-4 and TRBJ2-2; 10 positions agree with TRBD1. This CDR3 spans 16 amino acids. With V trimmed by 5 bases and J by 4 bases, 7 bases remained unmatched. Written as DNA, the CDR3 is TGTGCCAGCAGTCCCCGGACAGGGGGAGTCACCGGGGAGCTGTTTTTT. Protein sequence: CASSPRTGGVTGELFF.

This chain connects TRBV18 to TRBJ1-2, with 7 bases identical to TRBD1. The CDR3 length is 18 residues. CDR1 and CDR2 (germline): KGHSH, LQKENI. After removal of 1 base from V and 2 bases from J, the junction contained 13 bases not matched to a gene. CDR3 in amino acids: CASSPLIAGDSNNYGYTF. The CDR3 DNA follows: TGTGCCAGCTCACCACTTATTGCCGGGGACAGCAACAACTATGGCTACACCTTC.

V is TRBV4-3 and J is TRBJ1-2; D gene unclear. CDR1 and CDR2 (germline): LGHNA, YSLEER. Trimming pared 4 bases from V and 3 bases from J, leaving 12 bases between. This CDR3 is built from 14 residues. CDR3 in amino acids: CASSLNRADYGYTF. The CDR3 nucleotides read TGCGCCAGCAGCCTCAACCGGGCAGACTATGGCTACACCTTC.

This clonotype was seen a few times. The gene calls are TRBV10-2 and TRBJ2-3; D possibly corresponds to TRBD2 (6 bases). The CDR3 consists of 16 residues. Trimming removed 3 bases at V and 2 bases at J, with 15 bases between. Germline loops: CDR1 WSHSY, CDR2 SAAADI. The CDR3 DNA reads TGCGCCAGCAGTGATTCGGGCGGGACTGACACAGATACGCAGTATTTT. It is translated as CASSDSGGTDTDTQYF.

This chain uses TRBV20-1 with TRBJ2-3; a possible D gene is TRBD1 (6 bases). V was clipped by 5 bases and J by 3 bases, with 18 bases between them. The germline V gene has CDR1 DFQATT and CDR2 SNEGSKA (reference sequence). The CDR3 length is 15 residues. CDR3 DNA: TGCAGTGCTGCAGACAGGCTCCGAGGGACAGATACGCAGTATTTT. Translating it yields CSAADRLRGTDTQYF.

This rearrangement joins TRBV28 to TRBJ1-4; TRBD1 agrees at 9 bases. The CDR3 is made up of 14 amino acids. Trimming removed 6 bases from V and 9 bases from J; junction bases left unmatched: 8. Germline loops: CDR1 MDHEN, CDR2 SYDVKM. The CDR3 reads CASSMTGGLKKLFF. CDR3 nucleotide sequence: TGTGCCAGCAGCATGACAGGGGGGTTGAAAAAACTGTTTTTT. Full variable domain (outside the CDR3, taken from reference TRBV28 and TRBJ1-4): DVKVTQSSRYLVKRTGEKVFLECVQDMDHENMFWYRQDPGLGLRLIYFSYDVKMKEKGDIPEGYSVSREKKERFSLILESASTNQTSMYLCASSMTGGLKKLFFGSGTQLSVL.

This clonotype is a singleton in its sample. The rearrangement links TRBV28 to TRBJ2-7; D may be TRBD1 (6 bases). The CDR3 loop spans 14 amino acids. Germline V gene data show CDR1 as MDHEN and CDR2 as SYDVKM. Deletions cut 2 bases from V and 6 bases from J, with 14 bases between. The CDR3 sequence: CASSLRGGVGEQYF. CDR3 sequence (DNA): TGTGCCAGCAGTTTAAGAGGGGGAGTCGGCGAGCAGTACTTC.

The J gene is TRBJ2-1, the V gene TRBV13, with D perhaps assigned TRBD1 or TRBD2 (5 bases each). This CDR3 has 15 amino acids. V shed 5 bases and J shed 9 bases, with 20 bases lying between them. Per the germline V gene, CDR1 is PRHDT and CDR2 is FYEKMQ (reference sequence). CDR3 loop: CASSRPRMGVGEQFF. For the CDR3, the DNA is TGTGCCAGCAGCAGGCCTAGGATGGGGGTGGGTGAGCAGTTCTTC.

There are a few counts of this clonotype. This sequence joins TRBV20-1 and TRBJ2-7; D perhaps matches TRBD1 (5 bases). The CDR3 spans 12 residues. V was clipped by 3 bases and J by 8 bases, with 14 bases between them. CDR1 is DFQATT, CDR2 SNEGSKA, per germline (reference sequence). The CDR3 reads CSARGIKGKQYF. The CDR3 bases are TGCAGTGCTAGGGGCATAAAGGGGAAGCAGTACTTC.

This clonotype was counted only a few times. The CDR3 sequence: CAIGDLVNQPQHF. The CDR3 DNA follows: TGTGCCATTGGAGACCTTGTGAATCAGCCCCAGCATTTT. The rearrangement joins TRBV10-3 to TRBJ1-5, with unresolved D. The CDR3 is 13 amino acids. The ends were cut back, 9 bases at V and 4 bases at J, with 13 bases in the middle. Germline V lookup: CDR1 ENHRY, CDR2 SYGVKD.

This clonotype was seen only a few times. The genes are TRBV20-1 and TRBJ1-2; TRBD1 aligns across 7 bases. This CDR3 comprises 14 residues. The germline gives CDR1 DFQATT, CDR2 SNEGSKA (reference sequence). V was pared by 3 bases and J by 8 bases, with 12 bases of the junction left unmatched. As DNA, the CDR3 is TGCAGTGCTAGGCCTAGAGGGGGCCCCGGGGGCTACACCTTC. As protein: CSARPRGGPGGYTF.

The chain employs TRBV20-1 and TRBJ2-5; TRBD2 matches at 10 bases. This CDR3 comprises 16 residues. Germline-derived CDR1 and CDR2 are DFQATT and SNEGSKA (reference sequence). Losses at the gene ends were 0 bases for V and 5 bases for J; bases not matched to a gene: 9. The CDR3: CSARDSSGGAGETQYF. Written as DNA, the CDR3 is TGCAGTGCTAGAGATTCCAGCGGGGGGGCAGGGGAGACCCAGTACTTC.

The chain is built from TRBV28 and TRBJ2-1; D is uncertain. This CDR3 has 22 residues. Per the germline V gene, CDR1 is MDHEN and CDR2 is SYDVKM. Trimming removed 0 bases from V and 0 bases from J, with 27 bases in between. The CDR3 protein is CASSLWGTKPSRVRSSYNEQFF. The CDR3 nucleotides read TGTGCCAGCAGTTTATGGGGCACTAAGCCAAGCCGAGTTCGGAGCTCCTACAATGAGCAGTTCTTC.

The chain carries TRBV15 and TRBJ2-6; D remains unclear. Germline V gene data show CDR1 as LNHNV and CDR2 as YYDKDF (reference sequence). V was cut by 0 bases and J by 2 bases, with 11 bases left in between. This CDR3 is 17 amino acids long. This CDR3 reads CATSRDQRAAGANVLTF. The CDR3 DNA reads TGTGCCACCAGCAGAGATCAAAGGGCTGCTGGGGCCAACGTCCTGACTTTC.

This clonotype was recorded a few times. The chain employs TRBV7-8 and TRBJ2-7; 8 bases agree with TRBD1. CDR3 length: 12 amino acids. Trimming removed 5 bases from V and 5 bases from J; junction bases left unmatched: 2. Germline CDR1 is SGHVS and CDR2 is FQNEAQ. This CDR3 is CASSMDRDEQYF. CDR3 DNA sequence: TGTGCCAGCAGCATGGACAGGGACGAGCAGTACTTC. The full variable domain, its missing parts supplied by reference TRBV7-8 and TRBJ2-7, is GAGVSQSPRYKVAKRGQDVALRCDPISGHVSLFWYQQALGQGPEFLTYFQNEAQLDKSGLPSDRFFAERPEGSVSTLKIQRTQQEDSAVYLCASSMDRDEQYFGPGTRLTVT.

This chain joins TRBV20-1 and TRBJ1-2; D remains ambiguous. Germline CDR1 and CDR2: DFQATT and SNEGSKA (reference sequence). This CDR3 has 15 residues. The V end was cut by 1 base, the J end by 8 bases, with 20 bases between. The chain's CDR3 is CSARVEYVWEGGYTF. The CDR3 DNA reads TGCAGTGCTAGAGTGGAATACGTTTGGGAGGGAGGCTACACCTTC.

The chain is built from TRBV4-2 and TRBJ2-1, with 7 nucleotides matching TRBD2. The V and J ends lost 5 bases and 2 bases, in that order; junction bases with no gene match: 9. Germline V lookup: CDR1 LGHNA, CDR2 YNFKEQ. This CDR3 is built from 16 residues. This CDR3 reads CASSTGLGPPYNEQFF. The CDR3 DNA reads TGTGCCAGCAGCACCGGACTAGGTCCCCCCTACAATGAGCAGTTCTTC.

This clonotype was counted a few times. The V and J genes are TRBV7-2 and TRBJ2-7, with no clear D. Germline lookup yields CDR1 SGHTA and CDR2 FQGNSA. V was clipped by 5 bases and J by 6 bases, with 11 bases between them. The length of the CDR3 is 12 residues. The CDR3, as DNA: TGTGCCAGCAGCACTACGGCCCCCGAGCAGTACTTC. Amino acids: CASSTTAPEQYF.

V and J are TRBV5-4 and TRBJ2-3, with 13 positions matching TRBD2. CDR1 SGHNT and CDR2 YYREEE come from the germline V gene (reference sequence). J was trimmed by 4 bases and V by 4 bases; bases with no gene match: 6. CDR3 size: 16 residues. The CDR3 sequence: CASSRRTSGSADTQYF. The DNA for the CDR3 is TGTGCCAGCAGCCGACGGACTAGCGGGAGTGCAGATACGCAGTATTTT.

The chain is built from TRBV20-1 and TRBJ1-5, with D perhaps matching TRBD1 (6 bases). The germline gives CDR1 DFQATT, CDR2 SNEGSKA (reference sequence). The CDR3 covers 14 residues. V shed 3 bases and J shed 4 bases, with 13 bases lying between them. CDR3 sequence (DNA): TGCAGTGCTAGCACGGGGGCTTCGAATCAGCCCCAGCATTTT. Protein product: CSASTGASNQPQHF.

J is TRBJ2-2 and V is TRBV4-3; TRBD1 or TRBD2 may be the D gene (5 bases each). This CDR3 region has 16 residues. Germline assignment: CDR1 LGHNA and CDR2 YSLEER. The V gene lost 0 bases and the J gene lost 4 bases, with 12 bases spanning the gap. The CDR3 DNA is TGCGCCAGCAGCCAAGATCAGGGAGTTGCCACCGGGGAGCTGTTTTTT. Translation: CASSQDQGVATGELFF.

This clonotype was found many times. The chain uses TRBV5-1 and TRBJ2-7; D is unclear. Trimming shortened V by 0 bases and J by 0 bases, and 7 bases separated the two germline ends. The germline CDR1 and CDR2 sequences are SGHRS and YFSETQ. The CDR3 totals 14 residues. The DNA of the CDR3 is TGCGCCAGCAGCTTGGAAACGGCCTCCTACGAGCAGTACTTC. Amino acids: CASSLETASYEQYF.

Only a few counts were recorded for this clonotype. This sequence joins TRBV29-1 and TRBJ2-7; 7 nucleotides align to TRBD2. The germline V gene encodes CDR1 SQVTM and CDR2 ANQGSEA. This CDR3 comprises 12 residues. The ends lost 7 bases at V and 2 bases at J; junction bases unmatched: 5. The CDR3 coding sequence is TGCAGCGCAAGCGGGATTACCTACGAGCAGTACTTC. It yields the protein CSASGITYEQYF.

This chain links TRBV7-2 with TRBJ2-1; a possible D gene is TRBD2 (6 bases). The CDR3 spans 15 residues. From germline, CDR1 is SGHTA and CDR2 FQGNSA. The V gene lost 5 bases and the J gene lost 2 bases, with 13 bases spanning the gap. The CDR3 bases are TGTGCCAGCAGCCCCTGGGACTCCGCCTACAATGAGCAGTTCTTC. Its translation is CASSPWDSAYNEQFF. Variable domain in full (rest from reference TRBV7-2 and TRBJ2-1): GAGVSQSPSNKVTEKGKDVELRCDPISGHTALYWYRQSLGQGLEFLIYFQGNSAPDKSGLPSDRFSAERTGGSVSTLTIQRTQQEDSAVYLCASSPWDSAYNEQFFGPGTRLTVL.

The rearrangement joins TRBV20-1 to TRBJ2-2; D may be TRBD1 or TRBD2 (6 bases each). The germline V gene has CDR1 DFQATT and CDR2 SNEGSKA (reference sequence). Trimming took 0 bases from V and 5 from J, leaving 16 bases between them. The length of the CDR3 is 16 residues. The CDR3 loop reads CSAREFWGARTGELFF. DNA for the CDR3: TGCAGTGCTAGAGAGTTTTGGGGGGCGCGGACCGGGGAGCTGTTTTTT.

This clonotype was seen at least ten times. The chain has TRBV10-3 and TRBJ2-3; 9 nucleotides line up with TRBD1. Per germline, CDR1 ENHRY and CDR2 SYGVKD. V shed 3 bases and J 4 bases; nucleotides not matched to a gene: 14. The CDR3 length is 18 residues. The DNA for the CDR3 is TGTGCCATCAGTGACCTTCCCGGGACAGGGAGGGTCCCAGATACGCAGTATTTT. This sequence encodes CAISDLPGTGRVPDTQYF.